This T cell receptor (beta chain) originates from a study of cytomegalovirus exposure and HLA in healthy donors. The PCR ran on 60 Vbeta and 13 Jbeta primers. Here immunoSEQ multiplex PCR was the method, and the copy in TCRdb shows in-frame clones only, minus some. The table lists some 150,000 clones, about 80% of them singletons. This clone was seen a few times. Germline values: CDR1 SGHTA, CDR2 FQGNSA. The CDR3 runs to 16 residues. The trim removed 5 bases at V and 7 bases at J, leaving 13 bases unmatched. This clonotype was sampled from a woman aged 25 to 45 in good health and CMV-seronegative. The J gene is TRBJ2-3, the V gene TRBV7-2; 9 bases align to TRBD2. Sequences were obtained from PBMCs. CDR3 nucleotide sequence: TGTGCCAGCAGCACAGTACCGCGGGGGGGCTCTAATACGCAGTATTTT. Amino acid sequence: CASSTVPRGGSNTQYF.